The clone carrying this TCR beta chain appeared a few times. V was clipped by 6 bases and J by 2 bases, with 10 bases between them. This CDR3 spans 13 amino acids. From germline, CDR1 is SNHLY and CDR2 FYNNEI. The table came from immunoSEQ multiplex PCR; TCRdb's copy has only in-frame clones and leaves some out. Seen here are approximately 240,000 clones, about nine tenths observed once, and the top ten hold over 0.65%. The sample originates from a study of blood T cell repertoires in COVID-19. The source is a man aged 25-40 years with COVID-19, enrolled during active disease. The sequencing input was peripheral blood. V gene TRBV2 combines with J gene TRBJ1-2, with D maybe TRBD1 (6 bases). The CDR3 protein is CASRWDMNYGYTF. Written as DNA, the CDR3 is TGTGCCAGCAGGTGGGACATGAACTATGGCTACACCTTC.